The rows below give T cell receptor beta chains drawn from one sample of a study of blood T cell repertoires in COVID-19. Generated by immunoSEQ multiplex PCR, the TCRdb table keeps only in-frame clones and is missing some. The sample has roughly 77,000 clones, 77% seen once; the top ten hold about 10%. Sequencing was done on a sample of peripheral blood. Every receptor here comes from a human donor in a cohort sampled during active COVID-19. The conserved cysteine and the conserved F or W are not part of the CDR3 here.

j_call v_call cdr3_aa
TRBJ2-7 TRBV6-4 ASSEEYGYEQY
TRBJ1-5 TRBV6-6 ASSPTGASNQPQH
TRBJ1-4 TRBV4-3 ASSQDPPQGHEKLF
TRBJ1-5 TRBV6-1 ASSEDRVNNQPQH
TRBJ2-1 TRBV24-1 ATSDGAGGPYNEQF
TRBJ2-5 TRBV3-1/TRBV3-2 ASSEIQETQY
TRBJ2-5 TRBV18 ASSPTGTQETQY
TRBJ2-7 TRBV20-1 SASPAYEQY
TRBJ2-1 TRBV28 ATAGAGNEQF
TRBJ2-6 TRBV9 ASSVVSSGANVLT
TRBJ2-7 TRBV11-2 ASTTLLGTAYEQY
TRBJ2-7 TRBV11-2 ASSSQTGNEQY
TRBJ2-7 TRBV18 ASSPPKTGDHEQY
TRBJ2-2 TRBV15 ATSRRLAGASGELF
TRBJ2-7 TRBV14 ASSQPRTGGQY
TRBJ2-3 TRBV9 ASSAGRASTDTQY
TRBJ1-2 TRBV23-1 ASSPFQGTAYYGYT
TRBJ1-3 TRBV7-8 ASSLTGAGNTIY
TRBJ1-2 TRBV5-6 ASSLLTTYGYT
TRBJ1-3 TRBV5-4 ASSLYPPGQGSGNTIY
TRBJ2-7 TRBV5-5 ASSYVGQGPYEQY
TRBJ2-3 TRBV4-2 ASSQKSASSDTQY
TRBJ1-3 TRBV18 ASSPDSSGNTIY
TRBJ1-1 TRBV4-1 ASSSRTGWTEAF
TRBJ2-6 TRBV27 ASSLSISGANVLT
TRBJ1-1 TRBV2 ASSVWQGQTEAF
TRBJ1-1 TRBV19 ASSIPYRDRGEAF